This T cell receptor (beta chain) was identified in a study of T cell repertoires in cytomegalovirus infection. On the study more broadly: Signatures in public TCR beta sequences pointed to both CMV infection and matching HLA type.

This clonotype was detected only a few times. Its antigen is undetermined. Findings and caveats of the study: Totalled public TCR beta family frequency picked out people who carried CMV plus the relevant HLA. CMV-specific TCR beta clonotypes restricted by HLA-C were the ones dominating the ex vivo response.

From germline, CDR1 is SGHAT and CDR2 FQNNGV. The CDR3 totals 19 residues. V trimming: 3 bases; J trimming: 0 bases; junction bases outside the gene matches: 12. One entry per CDR3 protein, called by TCRdb with MiXCR from the reads. This sample has 630,000 or so distinct CDR3 sequences, with 24% found just once. The J gene is TRBJ2-7, the V gene TRBV11-2; the match to TRBD2 covers 12 bases. Sequenced sample: CD8+ T cells from PBMCs. The origin of this receptor is a human donor in good health (CMV status not recorded). Some clones in this sample may be carry-over from other donors' samples. The CDR3 DNA is TGTGCCAGCAGCTTTGGACTAGCGGGGACCTCAGTGAGCTCCTACGAGCAGTACTTC. It codes for CASSFGLAGTSVSSYEQYF.